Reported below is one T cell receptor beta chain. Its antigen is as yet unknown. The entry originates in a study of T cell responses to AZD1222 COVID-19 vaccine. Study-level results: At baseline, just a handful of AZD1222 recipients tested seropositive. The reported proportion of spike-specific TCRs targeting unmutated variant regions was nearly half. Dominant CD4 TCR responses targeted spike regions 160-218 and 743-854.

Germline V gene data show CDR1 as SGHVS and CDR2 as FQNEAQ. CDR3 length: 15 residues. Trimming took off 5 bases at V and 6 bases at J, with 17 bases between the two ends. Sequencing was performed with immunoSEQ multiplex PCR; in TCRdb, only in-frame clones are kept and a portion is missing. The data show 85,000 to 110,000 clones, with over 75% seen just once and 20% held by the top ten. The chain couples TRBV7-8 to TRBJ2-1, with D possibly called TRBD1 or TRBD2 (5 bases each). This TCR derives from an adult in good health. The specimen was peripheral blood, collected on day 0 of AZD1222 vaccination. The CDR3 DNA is TGTGCCAGCAGCCTATATGCTTGGGGGTCCAATGAGCAGTTCTTC. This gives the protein CASSLYAWGSNEQFF.